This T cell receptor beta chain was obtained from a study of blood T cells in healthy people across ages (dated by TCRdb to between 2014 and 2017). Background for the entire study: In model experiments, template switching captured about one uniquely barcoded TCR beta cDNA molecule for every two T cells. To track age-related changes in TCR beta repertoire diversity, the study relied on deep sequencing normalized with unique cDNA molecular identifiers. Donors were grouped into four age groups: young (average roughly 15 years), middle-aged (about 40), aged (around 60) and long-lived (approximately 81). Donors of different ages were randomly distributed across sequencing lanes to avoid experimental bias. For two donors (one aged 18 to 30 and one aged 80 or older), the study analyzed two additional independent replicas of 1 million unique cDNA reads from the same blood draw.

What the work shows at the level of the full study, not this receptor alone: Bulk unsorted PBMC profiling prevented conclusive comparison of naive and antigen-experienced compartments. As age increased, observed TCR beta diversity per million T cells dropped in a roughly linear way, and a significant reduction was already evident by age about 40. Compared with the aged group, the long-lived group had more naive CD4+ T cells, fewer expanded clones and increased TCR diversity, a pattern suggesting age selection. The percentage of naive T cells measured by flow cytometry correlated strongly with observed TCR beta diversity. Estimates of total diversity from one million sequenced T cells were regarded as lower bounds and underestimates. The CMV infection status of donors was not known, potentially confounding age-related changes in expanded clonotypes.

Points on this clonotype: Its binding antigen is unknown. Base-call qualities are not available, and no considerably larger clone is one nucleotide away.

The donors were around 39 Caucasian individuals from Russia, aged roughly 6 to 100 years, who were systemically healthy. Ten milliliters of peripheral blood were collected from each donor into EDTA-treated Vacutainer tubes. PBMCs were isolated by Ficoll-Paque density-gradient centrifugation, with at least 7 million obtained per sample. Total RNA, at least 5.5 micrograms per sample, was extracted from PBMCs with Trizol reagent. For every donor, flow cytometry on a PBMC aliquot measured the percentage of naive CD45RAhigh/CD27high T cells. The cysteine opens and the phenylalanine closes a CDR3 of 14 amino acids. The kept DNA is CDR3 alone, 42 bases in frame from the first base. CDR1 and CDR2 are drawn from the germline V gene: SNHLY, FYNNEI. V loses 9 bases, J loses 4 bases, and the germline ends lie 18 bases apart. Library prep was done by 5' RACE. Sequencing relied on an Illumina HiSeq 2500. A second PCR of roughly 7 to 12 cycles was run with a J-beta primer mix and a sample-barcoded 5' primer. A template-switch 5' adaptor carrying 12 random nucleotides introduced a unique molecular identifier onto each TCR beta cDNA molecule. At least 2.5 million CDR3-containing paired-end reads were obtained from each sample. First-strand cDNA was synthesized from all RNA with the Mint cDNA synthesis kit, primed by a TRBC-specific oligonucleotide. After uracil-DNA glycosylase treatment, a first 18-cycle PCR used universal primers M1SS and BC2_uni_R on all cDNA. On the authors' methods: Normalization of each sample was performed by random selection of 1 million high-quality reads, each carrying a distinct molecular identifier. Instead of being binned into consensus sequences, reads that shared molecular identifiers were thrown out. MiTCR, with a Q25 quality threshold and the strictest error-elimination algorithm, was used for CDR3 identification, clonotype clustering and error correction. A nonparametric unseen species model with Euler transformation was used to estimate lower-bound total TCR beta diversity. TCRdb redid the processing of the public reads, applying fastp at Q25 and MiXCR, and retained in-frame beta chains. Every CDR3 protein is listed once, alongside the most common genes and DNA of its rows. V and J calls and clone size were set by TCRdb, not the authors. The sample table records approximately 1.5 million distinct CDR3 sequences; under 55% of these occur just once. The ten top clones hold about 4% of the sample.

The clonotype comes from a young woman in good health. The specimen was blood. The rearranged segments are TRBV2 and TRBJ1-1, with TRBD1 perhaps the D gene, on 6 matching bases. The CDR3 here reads CASRGFGFGTEAFF. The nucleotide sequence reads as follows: TGTGCCAGTAGGGGGTTCGGTTTCGGCACTGAAGCTTTCTTT.